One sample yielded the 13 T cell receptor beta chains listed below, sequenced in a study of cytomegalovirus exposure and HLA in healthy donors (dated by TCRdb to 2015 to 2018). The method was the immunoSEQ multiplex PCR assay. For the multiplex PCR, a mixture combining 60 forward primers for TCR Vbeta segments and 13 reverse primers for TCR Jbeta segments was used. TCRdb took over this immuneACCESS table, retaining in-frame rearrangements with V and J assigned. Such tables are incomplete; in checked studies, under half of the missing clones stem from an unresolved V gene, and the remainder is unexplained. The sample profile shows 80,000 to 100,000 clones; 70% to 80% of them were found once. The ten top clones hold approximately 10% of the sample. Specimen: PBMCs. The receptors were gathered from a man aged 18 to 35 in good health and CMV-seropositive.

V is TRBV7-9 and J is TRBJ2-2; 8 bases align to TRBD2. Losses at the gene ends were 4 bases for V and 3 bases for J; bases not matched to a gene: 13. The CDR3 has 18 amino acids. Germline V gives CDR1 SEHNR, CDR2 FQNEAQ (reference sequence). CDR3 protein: CASSSTQIGSGDTGELFF. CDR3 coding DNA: TGTGCCAGCAGCTCCACCCAGATAGGTAGCGGGGACACCGGGGAGCTGTTTTTT.

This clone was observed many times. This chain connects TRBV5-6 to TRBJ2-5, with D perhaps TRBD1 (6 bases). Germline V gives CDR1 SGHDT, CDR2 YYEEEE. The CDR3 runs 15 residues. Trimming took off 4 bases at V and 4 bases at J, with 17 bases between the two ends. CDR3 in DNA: TGTGCCAGCAGCCTTACAGGGCACGGCAGAGAGACCCAGTACTTC. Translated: CASSLTGHGRETQYF. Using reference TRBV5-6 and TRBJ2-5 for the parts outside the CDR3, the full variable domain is DAGVTQSPTHLIKTRGQQVTLRCSPKSGHDTVSWYQQALGQGPQFIFQYYEEEERQRGNFPDRFSGHQFPNYSSELNVNALLLGDSALYLCASSLTGHGRETQYFGPGTRLLVL.

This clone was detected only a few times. CDR3 DNA sequence: TGTGCCAGCAGTTTATGGAGGGGTAGCGGGGGAAACAATGAGCAGTTCTTC. Its protein product is CASSLWRGSGGNNEQFF. The genes are TRBV28 and TRBJ2-1; 9 bases are shared with TRBD2. Losses at the gene ends were 0 bases for V and 5 bases for J; bases not matched to a gene: 8. Germline CDR1 reads MDHEN; CDR2 reads SYDVKM. The CDR3 consists of 17 residues.

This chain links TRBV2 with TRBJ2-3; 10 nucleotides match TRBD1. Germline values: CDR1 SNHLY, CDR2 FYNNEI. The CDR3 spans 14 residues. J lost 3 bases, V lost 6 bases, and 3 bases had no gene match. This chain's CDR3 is CASRRTGGTDTQYF. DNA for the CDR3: TGTGCCAGCAGACGGACAGGGGGAACAGATACGCAGTATTTT.

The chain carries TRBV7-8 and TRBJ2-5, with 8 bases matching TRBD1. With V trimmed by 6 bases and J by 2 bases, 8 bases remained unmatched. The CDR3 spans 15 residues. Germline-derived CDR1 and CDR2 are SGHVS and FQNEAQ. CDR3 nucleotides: TGTGCCAGCAGGGGGGACAGGTTGCTTCAAGAGACCCAGTACTTC. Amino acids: CASRGDRLLQETQYF.

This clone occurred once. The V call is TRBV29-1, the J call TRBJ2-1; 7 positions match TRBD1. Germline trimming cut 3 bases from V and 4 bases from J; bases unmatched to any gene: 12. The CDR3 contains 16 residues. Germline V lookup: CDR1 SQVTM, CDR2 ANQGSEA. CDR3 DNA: TGCAGCGTTGAGCTACCCCCGGGACAGCTATACAATGAGCAGTTCTTC. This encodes CSVELPPGQLYNEQFF.

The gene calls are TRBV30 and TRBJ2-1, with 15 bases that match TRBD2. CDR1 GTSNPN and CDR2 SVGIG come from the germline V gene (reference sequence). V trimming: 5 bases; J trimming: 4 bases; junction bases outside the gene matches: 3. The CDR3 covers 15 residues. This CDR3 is CAWGGLAGGYNEQFF. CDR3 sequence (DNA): TGTGCCTGGGGGGGACTAGCGGGGGGATACAATGAGCAGTTCTTC.

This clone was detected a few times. Here the CDR3 DNA reads TGCAGCGTCGCCGGGACAGGGGCGACTGGGGCCAACGTCCTGACTTTC. It yields the protein CSVAGTGATGANVLTF. The chain carries TRBV29-1 and TRBJ2-6; 10 bases agree with TRBD1. The CDR3 consists of 16 residues. J was trimmed by 2 bases and V by 6 bases; bases with no gene match: 7. The germline V gene encodes CDR1 SQVTM and CDR2 ANQGSEA.

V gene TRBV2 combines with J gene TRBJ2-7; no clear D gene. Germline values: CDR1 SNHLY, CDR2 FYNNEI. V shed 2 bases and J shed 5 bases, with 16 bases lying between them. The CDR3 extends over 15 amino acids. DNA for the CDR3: TGTGCCAGCAGTGAATCTGTGACCGCCCGGGACGAGCAGTACTTC. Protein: CASSESVTARDEQYF. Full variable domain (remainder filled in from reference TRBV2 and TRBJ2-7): EPEVTQTPSHQVTQMGQEVILRCVPISNHLYFYWYRQILGQKVEFLVSFYNNEISEKSEIFDDQFSVERPDGSNFTLKIRSTKLEDSAMYFCASSESVTARDEQYFGPGTRLTVT.

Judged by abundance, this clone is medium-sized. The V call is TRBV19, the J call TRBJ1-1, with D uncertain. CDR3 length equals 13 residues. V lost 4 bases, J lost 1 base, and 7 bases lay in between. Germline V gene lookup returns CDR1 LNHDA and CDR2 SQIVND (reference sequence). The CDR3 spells CASSSQKNTEAFF. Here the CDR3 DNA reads TGTGCCAGTAGTAGTCAGAAGAACACTGAAGCTTTCTTT.

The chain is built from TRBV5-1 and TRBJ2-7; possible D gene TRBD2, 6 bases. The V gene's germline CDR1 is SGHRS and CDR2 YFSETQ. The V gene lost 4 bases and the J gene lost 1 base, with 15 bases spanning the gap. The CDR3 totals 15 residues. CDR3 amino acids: CASSISGGESYEQYF. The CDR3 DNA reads TGCGCCAGCAGCATCAGTGGAGGGGAGTCCTACGAGCAGTACTTC.

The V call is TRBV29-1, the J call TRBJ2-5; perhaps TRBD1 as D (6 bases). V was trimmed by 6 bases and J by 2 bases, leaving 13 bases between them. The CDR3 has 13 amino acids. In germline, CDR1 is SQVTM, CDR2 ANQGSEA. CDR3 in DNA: TGCAGCGTCGGCGAGGACAGACAAGAGACCCAGTACTTC. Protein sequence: CSVGEDRQETQYF.

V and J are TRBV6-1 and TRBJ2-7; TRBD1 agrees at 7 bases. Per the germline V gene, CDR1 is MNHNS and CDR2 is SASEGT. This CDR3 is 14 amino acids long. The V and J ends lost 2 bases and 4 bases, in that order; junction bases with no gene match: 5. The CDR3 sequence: CASSERARGYEQYF. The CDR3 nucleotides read TGTGCCAGCAGTGAAAGGGCCAGGGGGTACGAGCAGTACTTC.